This T cell receptor (beta chain) was obtained from a study of T cells in Graves' hyperthyroidism and ophthalmopathy. Hyperthyroidism of Graves' type that showed no ophthalmopathy progression within 18 months was stable. It was RNA transcripts that yielded the amplified TCR beta CDR3 regions. The primer set for the first-round RT-PCR of the TCR CDR3 was HTBI. TCRdb used MiXCR to reprocess the multiplex PCR reads, holding one entry per CDR3 protein. This table has about half a million distinct CDR3 sequences, around 20% appearing once. In this sample, this clonotype turned up many times. The source of this sequence is a man between 18 and 29 years old with Graves' hyperthyroidism. Sequencing used blood.

The CDR3 coding sequence is TGTGCCAGCTCCACGACGGAACAAGAGACCCAGTACTTC. It encodes CASSTTEQETQYF. The gene calls are TRBV12-3 or TRBV12-4 and TRBJ2-5; D remains unclear. Trimming left V 8 bases short and J 2 bases short, with 12 bases between. This CDR3 has 13 residues.